The clone carrying this T cell receptor beta chain has a single count. The CDR3 contains 15 residues. Germline loops: CDR1 LGHDT, CDR2 YNNKEL (reference sequence). The J segment lost 0 bases and the V segment lost 5 bases, leaving 3 bases of the junction unmatched. This sample is part of a study of blood T cell repertoires in COVID-19. Across the study: COVID-19 samples from acute and convalescent phases originated in the United States, Italy and Spain. The analysed material was cDNA or gDNA that came from T cells, B-cell-depleted T cells, or PBMCs.

In the original workflow: Reference gene primer amplification yielded estimated nucleated cell counts. The repertoire was sequenced with immunoSEQ multiplex PCR; TCRdb's copy has only in-frame clones and lacks some. D and trimming come from the DNA, and the V and J calls and clone size come from that table. The sample carries about 53,000 clones, 70% to 90% recorded once. The sequence was obtained from a man older than 75 with acute or convalescent COVID-19. The sample was peripheral blood. This sequence joins TRBV3-1 (or the pseudogene TRBV3-2) and TRBJ2-1; 8 nucleotides line up with TRBD1. The DNA for the CDR3 is TGTGCCAGCAGCGCAGGGGGCAGCTCCTACAATGAGCAGTTCTTC. It yields the protein CASSAGGSSYNEQFF.